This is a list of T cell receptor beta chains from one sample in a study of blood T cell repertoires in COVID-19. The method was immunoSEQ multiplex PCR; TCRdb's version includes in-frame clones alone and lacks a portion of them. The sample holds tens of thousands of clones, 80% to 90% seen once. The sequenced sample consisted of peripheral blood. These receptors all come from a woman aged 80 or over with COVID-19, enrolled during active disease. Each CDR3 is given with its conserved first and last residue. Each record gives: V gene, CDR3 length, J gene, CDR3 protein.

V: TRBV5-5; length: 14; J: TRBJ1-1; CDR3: CASSSGIRNTEAFF
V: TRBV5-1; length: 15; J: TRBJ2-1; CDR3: CASTTYRGATNEQFF
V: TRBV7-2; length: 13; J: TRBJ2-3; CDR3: CASSHLLLAGAHF
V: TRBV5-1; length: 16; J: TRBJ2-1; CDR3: CASSFHGGRSYNEQFF
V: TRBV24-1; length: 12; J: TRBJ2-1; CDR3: CATSEDDRKQFF
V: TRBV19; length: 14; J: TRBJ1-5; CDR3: CASSGEQGIQPQHF
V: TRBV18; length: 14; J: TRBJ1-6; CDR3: CASSRANRASPLHF
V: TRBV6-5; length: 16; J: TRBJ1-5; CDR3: CASSSTDRGSNQPQHF
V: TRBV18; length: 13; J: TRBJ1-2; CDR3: CASSPKQGNGYTF
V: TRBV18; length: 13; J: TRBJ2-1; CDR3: CASSPVGGQMEFF
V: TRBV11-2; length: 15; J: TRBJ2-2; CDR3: CASRPAGTPTGELFF
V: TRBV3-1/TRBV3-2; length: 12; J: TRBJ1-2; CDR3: CASSIRQGGYTF
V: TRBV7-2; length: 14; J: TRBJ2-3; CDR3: CASSLAGLTDTQYF
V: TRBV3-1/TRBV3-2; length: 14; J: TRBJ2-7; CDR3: CASSLPGTRSEQYF
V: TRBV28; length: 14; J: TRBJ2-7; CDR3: CASRIRGSSYEQYF
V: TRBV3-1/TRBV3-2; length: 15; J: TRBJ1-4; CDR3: CASSRRTGGEEKLFF
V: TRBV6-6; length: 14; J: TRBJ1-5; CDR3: CASSNRGLNQPQHF
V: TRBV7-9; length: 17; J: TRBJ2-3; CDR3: CASSPSGQGHYGDTQYF
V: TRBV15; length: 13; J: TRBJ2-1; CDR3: CATSRDQGREQFF
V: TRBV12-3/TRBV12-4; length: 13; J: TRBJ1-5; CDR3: CASSLGVNQPQHF
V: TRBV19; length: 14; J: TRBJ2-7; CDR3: CASSIGTGGNEQYF
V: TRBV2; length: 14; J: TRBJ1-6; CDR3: CASSQDRANSPLHF
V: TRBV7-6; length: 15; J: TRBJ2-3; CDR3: CASSTPLAGEDTQYF
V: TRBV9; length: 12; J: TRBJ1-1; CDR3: CASSVDGGKAFF
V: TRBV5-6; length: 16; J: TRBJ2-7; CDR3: CASSLPPGQATYEQYF
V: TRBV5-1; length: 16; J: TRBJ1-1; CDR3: CASNLVRGAPNTEAFF
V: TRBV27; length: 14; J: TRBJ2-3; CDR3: CASSWRQGPDTQYF
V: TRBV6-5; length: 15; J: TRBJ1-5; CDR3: CASSNGQAGNQPQHF
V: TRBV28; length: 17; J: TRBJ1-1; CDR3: CASSFVGQGNPAKKGFF
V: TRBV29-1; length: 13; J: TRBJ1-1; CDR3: CSVVKHLNTEAFF
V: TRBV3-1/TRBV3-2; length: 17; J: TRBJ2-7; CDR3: CASSPAPIAASSYEQYF
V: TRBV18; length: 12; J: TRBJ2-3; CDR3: CASSPSTDTQYF
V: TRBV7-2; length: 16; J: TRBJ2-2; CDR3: CASSLRAGGTTGELFF
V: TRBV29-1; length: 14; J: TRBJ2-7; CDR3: CSVGPRGRVGEQYF
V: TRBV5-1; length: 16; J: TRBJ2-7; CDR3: CASSKERDRASYEQYF
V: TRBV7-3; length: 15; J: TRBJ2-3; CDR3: CASSLLAGGADTQYF
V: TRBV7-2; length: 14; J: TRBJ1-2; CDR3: CASSLKGANYGYTF
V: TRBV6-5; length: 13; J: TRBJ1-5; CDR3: CASSYQPRGPQHF
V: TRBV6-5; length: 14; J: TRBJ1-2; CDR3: CASSYSVGGYGYTF
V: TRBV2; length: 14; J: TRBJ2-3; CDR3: CASTGTRGMGTQYF
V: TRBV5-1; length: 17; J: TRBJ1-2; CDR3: CASSLERQTRRAYGYTF
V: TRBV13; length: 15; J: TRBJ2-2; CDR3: CASSFGDRVTGELFF
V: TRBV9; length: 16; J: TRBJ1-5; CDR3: CASSVRRQRYNQPQHF
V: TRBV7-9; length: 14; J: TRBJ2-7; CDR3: CASSSASGVHEQYF
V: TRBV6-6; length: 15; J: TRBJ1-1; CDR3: CASSYPDRRNALAFF
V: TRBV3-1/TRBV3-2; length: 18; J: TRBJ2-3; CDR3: CASSQFQRGALSTDTQYF
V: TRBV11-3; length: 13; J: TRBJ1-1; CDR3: CASSLTGSAEAFF
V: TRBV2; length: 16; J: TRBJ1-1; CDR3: CASSEALGAGDTEAFF
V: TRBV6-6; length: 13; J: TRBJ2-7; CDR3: CASSYSGPTEQYF
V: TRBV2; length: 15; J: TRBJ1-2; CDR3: CASSAPGQSNYGYTF
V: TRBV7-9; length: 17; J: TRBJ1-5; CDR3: CASSLDGNPALNQPQHF